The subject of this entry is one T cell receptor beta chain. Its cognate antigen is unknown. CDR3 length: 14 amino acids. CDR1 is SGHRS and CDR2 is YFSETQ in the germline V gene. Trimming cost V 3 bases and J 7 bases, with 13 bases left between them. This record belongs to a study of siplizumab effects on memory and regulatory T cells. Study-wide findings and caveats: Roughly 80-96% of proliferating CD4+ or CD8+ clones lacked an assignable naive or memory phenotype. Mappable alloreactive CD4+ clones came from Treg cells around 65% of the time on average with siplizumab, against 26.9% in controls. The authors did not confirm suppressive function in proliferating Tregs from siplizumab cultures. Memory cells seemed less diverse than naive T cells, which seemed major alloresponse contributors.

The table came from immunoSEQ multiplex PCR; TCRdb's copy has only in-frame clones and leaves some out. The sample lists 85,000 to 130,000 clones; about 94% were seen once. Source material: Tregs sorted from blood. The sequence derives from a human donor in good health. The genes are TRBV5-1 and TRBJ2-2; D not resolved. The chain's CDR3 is CASSSPTGGGELFF. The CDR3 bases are TGCGCCAGCAGCTCCCCCACTGGCGGCGGGGAGCTGTTTTTT.